This T cell receptor (beta chain) was recorded in a study of molecular identifiers for immune sequencing clone quantification. Study findings and constraints: Clone sizes that are highly expanded could be underestimated when identical TCR molecules share a barcode. In naive cells, under 1% of molecules belonged to clones above 20 RNA copies, against over 97% in effector cells.

A CD8+CD4-CCR7+CD45RA+ gate was used to sort naive CD8 T cells. Trimming removed 5 bases from V and 6 bases from J, with 11 bases in between. Germline V gene data show CDR1 as PRHDT and CDR2 as FYEKMQ (reference sequence). The CDR3 totals 13 residues. In its sample, this clonotype was seen many times. The antigen remains undetermined. For bulk TCR libraries, previously described methods and listed TCR primers were used. TCRdb re-analysed the PCR reads in MiXCR, keeping a single row per CDR3 protein. The top ten clones hold 0.74% of a sample with 300,000 to 400,000 distinct CDR3 sequences, 24% of them seen once.

The source material was naive CD8+ T cells from blood, with Jurkat cell RNA spiked in. Subset specified: FACS-sorted CD8+CD4-CCR7+CD45RA+ naive T cells. V and J are TRBV13 and TRBJ1-5; D might be TRBD1 (5 bases). This receptor was identified in a human donor in good health. Some libraries in this study had Jurkat cell RNA spiked in. The chain's CDR3 is CASSRGTLQPQHF. The CDR3 bases are TGTGCCAGCAGCCGGGGCACTCTTCAGCCCCAGCATTTT.